This T cell receptor beta chain was documented in a study of blood T cell repertoires in COVID-19. Study-level information: The United States, Italy and Spain supplied acute and convalescent COVID-19 samples. The analysed material was cDNA or gDNA that came from T cells, B-cell-depleted T cells, or PBMCs.

Original analysis: For nucleated cells, counts were estimated from reference gene primer amplification. The data were produced by immunoSEQ multiplex PCR, yet TCRdb's version contains in-frame clones alone and is incomplete. For V, J and clone size, that table is used; D and trimming come from the DNA. The sample has about 18,000 clones, 70% to 90% seen once. Sequencing was done on a sample of peripheral blood. This receptor was taken from a man aged 35-49 years with active COVID-19.

This CDR3 is CASSDVGQETQYF. CDR3 bases: TGTGCCAGCAGTGATGTCGGCCAAGAGACCCAGTACTTC. The chain couples TRBV2 to TRBJ2-5; no clear D gene. Germline V CDR1 and CDR2: SNHLY, FYNNEI. CDR3 length: 13 amino acids. Trimming took 3 bases from V and 1 from J, leaving 6 bases between them. The full variable domain, rest sourced from reference TRBV2 and TRBJ2-5, is EPEVTQTPSHQVTQMGQEVILRCVPISNHLYFYWYRQILGQKVEFLVSFYNNEISEKSEIFDDQFSVERPDGSNFTLKIRSTKLEDSAMYFCASSDVGQETQYFGPGTRLLVL.